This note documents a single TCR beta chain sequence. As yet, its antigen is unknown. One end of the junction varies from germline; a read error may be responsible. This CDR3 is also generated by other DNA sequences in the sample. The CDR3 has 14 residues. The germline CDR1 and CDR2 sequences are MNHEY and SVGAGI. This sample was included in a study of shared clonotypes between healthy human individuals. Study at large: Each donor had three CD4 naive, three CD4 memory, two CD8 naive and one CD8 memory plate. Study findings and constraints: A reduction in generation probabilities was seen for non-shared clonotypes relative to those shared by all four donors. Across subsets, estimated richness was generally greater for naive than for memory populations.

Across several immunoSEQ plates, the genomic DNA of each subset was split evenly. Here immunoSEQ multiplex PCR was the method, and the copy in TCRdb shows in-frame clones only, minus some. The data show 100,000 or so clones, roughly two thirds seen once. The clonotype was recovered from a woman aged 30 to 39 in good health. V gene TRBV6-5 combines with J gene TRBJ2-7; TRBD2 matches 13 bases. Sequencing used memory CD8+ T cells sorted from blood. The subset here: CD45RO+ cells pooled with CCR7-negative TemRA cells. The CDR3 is CASRGLAGSYEQYF. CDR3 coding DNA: TGTGCCAGCAGGGGACTAGCGGGGTCCTACGAGCAGTACTTT.